This entry concerns a single T cell receptor beta chain. This clonotype was seen a few times. Its antigen remains undetermined. Base qualities are missing; no much larger clone stands one base away. Taken from cysteine to phenylalanine, the CDR3 has 13 residues. The CDR3 DNA has 39 bases and is translated from base 1. A distance of 12 bases separates the germline ends of V and J, which lose 3 bases and 7 bases respectively. The data were produced on an Illumina HiSeq 1500. The raw public reads went through TCRdb reprocessing: fastp at Q25, MiXCR clone calling, in-frame beta chains kept. Here each entry gathers all rows of one CDR3 protein and keeps the most common genes and DNA. This sample gives about 360,000 distinct CDR3 sequences in total; 15% to 20% of them show up just once. The top ten clones comprise 7.5% to 9% of the sample. The record originates from a study of T cell repertoires in cytomegalovirus infection (dated by TCRdb to between 2018 and 2021). Looking at the study overall: Because public TCR beta signatures pointed to carriage of CMV infection together with the matching HLA type, the HLA type of each donor mattered for the analysis.

Study-level results and caveats: Cumulative frequency of public TCR beta family members discriminated carriers of CMV infection plus the relevant HLA type in this cohort and an independent approximately 360-donor cohort. In the ex vivo response, HLA-C-restricted CMV-specific TCR beta clonotypes were dominant, and in two of eight donors the single most frequent clonotype came from this HLA-C-restricted group.

The receptor was isolated from a human donor in good health (CMV status not recorded). Some clones in this sample may be carry-over from other donors' samples. The chain is made from TRBV12-3 or TRBV12-4 and TRBJ2-5; the D gene is perhaps TRBD1, on 5 matching bases. Sequenced sample: PBMCs. The DNA sequence is given as TGTGCCAGCAGTTTGACGGCCCAGGGGACCCAGTACTTC. The resulting protein is CASSLTAQGTQYF.